The next 28 T cell receptor beta chains were all read from a single sample in a study of cytomegalovirus exposure and HLA in healthy donors. Researchers ran the PCR with 60 Vbeta and 13 Jbeta primers. Profiled with immunoSEQ multiplex PCR; TCRdb holds only in-frame clones, not every one. The sample lists 90,000 to 130,000 clones; roughly two thirds were seen once. The specimen was PBMCs. All receptors derive from a woman aged 25 to 39 in good health and CMV-seronegative.

This clone was seen a few times. The chain couples TRBV2 to TRBJ1-4; the D gene is possibly TRBD1 (5 bases). V was trimmed by 7 bases and J by 2 bases, leaving 14 bases between them. Germline V gene data show CDR1 as SNHLY and CDR2 as FYNNEI. The CDR3 runs 15 residues. CDR3 protein: CASTKNPGTNEKLFF. As DNA, the CDR3 is TGTGCCAGCACGAAAAACCCAGGGACTAATGAAAAACTGTTTTTT.

The chain uses TRBV4-3 and TRBJ2-1; D call uncertain. The CDR3 has 14 amino acids. CDR1 is LGHNA, CDR2 YSLEER, per germline. V lost 1 base and J 8 bases, leaving 12 bases between the germline ends. CDR3 in amino acids: CASSQVDGSDEQFF. For the CDR3, the DNA is TGCGCCAGCAGCCAAGTAGACGGGTCCGATGAGCAGTTCTTC.

This chain uses TRBV29-1 with TRBJ2-3; 11 bases align to TRBD2. V gave up 8 bases and J gave up 4 bases; unmatched junction bases: 8. The CDR3 loop spans 14 amino acids. Germline V CDR1 and CDR2: SQVTM, ANQGSEA. In DNA, the CDR3 is TGCAGCTCTCGAGGACTAGCGGGCCCAGATACGCAGTATTTT. Translating gives CSSRGLAGPDTQYF.

The chain employs TRBV9 and TRBJ2-6; D remains unclear. Germline assignment: CDR1 SGDLS and CDR2 YYNGEE. Trimming cost V 4 bases and J 0 bases, with 5 bases left between them. The CDR3 spans 14 residues. Here the CDR3 DNA reads TGTGCCAGCAGCTCTCTCTCTGGGGCCAACGTCCTGACTTTC. This gives the protein CASSSLSGANVLTF.

This clone has just one count. The chain employs TRBV28 and TRBJ1-5; D ambiguous. This CDR3 is built from 17 residues. The V gene's germline CDR1 is MDHEN and CDR2 SYDVKM. Trimming pared 3 bases from V and 0 bases from J, leaving 15 bases between. As DNA, the CDR3 is TGTGCCAGCAGTTTCCCCTACGAGCGTTATAGCAATCAGCCCCAGCATTTT. Protein product: CASSFPYERYSNQPQHF. Full variable domain (outside the CDR3, taken from reference TRBV28 and TRBJ1-5): DVKVTQSSRYLVKRTGEKVFLECVQDMDHENMFWYRQDPGLGLRLIYFSYDVKMKEKGDIPEGYSVSREKKERFSLILESASTNQTSMYLCASSFPYERYSNQPQHFGDGTRLSIL.

The chain has TRBV5-6 and TRBJ1-2, with D tentatively TRBD1 (5 bases). The CDR3 has 14 amino acids. Trimming removed 0 bases at V and 3 bases at J, with 9 bases between. Per the germline V gene, CDR1 is SGHDT and CDR2 is YYEEEE. The CDR3: CASSLGRADYGYTF. The CDR3 DNA reads TGTGCCAGCAGCTTGGGCAGGGCCGACTATGGCTACACCTTC.

The table lists this clone with a few counts. The CDR3 nucleotides read TGTGCCAGCTCACCGGGACAGAGAAACTATGGCTACACCTTC. Its translation: CASSPGQRNYGYTF. This chain joins TRBV18 and TRBJ1-2; 7 nucleotides align to TRBD1. From germline, CDR1 is KGHSH and CDR2 LQKENI. The trim removed 3 bases at V and 2 bases at J, leaving 3 bases unmatched. The CDR3 length is 14 residues.

This clone was recorded only once. The chain links TRBV7-9 to TRBJ1-4; D unclear. Trimming removed 2 bases at V and 5 bases at J, with 6 bases between. The germline V gene encodes CDR1 SEHNR and CDR2 FQNEAQ (reference sequence). The CDR3 consists of 13 residues. CDR3 nucleotides: TGTGCCAGCAGCTTAAACACAAATGAAAAACTGTTTTTT. Its protein is CASSLNTNEKLFF.

This chain connects TRBV27 to TRBJ2-7; the match to TRBD1 covers 8 bases. CDR1 is MNHEY, CDR2 SMNVEV, per germline (reference sequence). The CDR3 consists of 13 residues. V shed 6 bases and J 3 bases; nucleotides not matched to a gene: 4. CDR3 amino acids: CASSGTGDYEQYF. The CDR3 coding sequence is TGTGCCAGCAGCGGGACAGGAGACTACGAGCAGTACTTC.

The J gene is TRBJ2-1, the V gene TRBV29-1, with D possibly TRBD1 on 6 matching bases. V lost 0 bases and J 11 bases, leaving 11 bases between the germline ends. Germline lookup yields CDR1 SQVTM and CDR2 ANQGSEA. The CDR3 covers 12 residues. CDR3 nucleotide sequence: TGCAGCGTTGAAGAAGTCGGGACAAAGCAGTTCTTC. As protein: CSVEEVGTKQFF.

This chain links TRBV5-8 with TRBJ2-5, with unresolved D. The V end lost 4 bases, the J end lost 6 bases, and 16 bases lay between the germline ends. The germline gives CDR1 SGHTS, CDR2 YDEGEE. The CDR3 contains 14 residues. The CDR3 region is CASSRGPYRQTQYF. Written as DNA, the CDR3 is TGTGCCAGCAGCCGAGGCCCCTATCGCCAGACCCAGTACTTC.

The rearrangement uses TRBV30 and TRBJ2-3, with D possibly being TRBD1 (5 bases). Trimming left V 0 bases short and J 7 bases short, with 8 bases between. The germline gives CDR1 GTSNPN, CDR2 SVGIG (reference sequence). This CDR3 has 12 residues. CDR3 DNA sequence: TGTGCCTGGAGTGTACAGGAAAATACGCAGTATTTT. The encoded protein is CAWSVQENTQYF. The full variable domain, completed using reference TRBV30 and TRBJ2-3, is SQTIHQWPATLVQPVGSPLSLECTVEGTSNPNLYWYRQAAGRGLQLLFYSVGIGQISSEVPQNLSASRPQDRQFILSSKKLLLSDSGFYLCAWSVQENTQYFGPGTRLTVL.

This clone was picked up a small number of times. A far larger clone is a single base away, which makes a read error likely. The chain recombines TRBV11-2 with TRBJ2-7; D perhaps matches TRBD1 (5 bases). Trimming cost V 1 base and J 2 bases, with 6 bases left between them. The CDR3 runs 13 residues. CDR1 and CDR2 (germline): SGHAT, FQNNGV. The CDR3 is CASSLGQPYEQYF. The DNA for the CDR3 is TGTGCCAGCAGCTTAGGACAGCCCTACGAGCAGTACTTC.

The gene calls are TRBV25-1 and TRBJ1-1; TRBD1 matches at 8 bases. Germline V lookup: CDR1 MGHDK, CDR2 SYGVNS. This CDR3 is 15 amino acids long. The V and J ends lost 3 bases and 3 bases, in that order; junction bases with no gene match: 6. CDR3 DNA sequence: TGTGCCAGCAGTGATCTCAGGGGGCTTGACACTGAAGCTTTCTTT. Protein sequence: CASSDLRGLDTEAFF.

The J gene is TRBJ1-3, the V gene TRBV6-5; D call uncertain. CDR1 and CDR2 (germline): MNHEY, SVGAGI. CDR3 length: 13 residues. V was cut by 3 bases and J by 4 bases, with 7 bases left in between. The CDR3 loop reads CASSYGQGNTIYF. CDR3 sequence (DNA): TGTGCCAGCAGTTATGGGCAGGGAAACACCATATATTTT.

The chain recombines TRBV28 with TRBJ1-2; no clear D gene. Germline lookup yields CDR1 MDHEN and CDR2 SYDVKM. The CDR3 has 14 residues. The V and J ends lost 3 bases and 5 bases respectively, with 13 bases between them. The chain's CDR3 is CASSLAAGLYGYTF. The CDR3 DNA sequence: TGTGCCAGCAGTTTGGCTGCAGGTCTTTATGGCTACACCTTC.

The gene calls are TRBV7-9 and TRBJ1-6, with no clear D. Germline CDR1 and CDR2: SEHNR and FQNEAQ (reference sequence). The CDR3 consists of 15 residues. The V end lost 1 base, the J end lost 0 bases, and 4 bases lay between the germline ends. The CDR3 DNA sequence: TGTGCCAGCAGCTTAGTGAGCTCCTATAATTCACCCCTCCACTTT. Translation: CASSLVSSYNSPLHF. The entire variable domain, with the rest obtained from reference TRBV7-9 and TRBJ1-6, is as follows: DTGVSQNPRHKITKRGQNVTFRCDPISEHNRLYWYRQTLGQGPEFLTYFQNEAQLEKSRLLSDRFSAERPKGSFSTLEIQRTEQGDSAMYLCASSLVSSYNSPLHFGNGTRLTVT.

In its sample, this clone was seen once. The V call is TRBV7-9, the J call TRBJ1-1, with 8 bases aligning to TRBD1. After removal of 4 bases from V and 11 bases from J, the junction contained 6 bases not matched to a gene. Per the germline V gene, CDR1 is SEHNR and CDR2 is FQNEAQ (reference sequence). This CDR3 has 12 amino acids. This CDR3 is CASSYQGAGAFF. CDR3 in DNA: TGTGCCAGCAGCTACCAGGGGGCTGGGGCTTTCTTT.

The V gene is TRBV27, the J gene TRBJ1-1; 8 positions match TRBD1. The CDR3 runs to 13 residues. Germline CDR1 reads MNHEY; CDR2 reads SMNVEV (reference sequence). Trimming removed 7 bases from V and 5 bases from J; junction bases left unmatched: 6. CDR3 amino acids: CASTTTGGTEAFF. In nucleotides, the CDR3 is TGTGCCAGCACCACCACAGGGGGGACTGAAGCTTTCTTT.

V and J are TRBV19 and TRBJ2-5, with TRBD1 identical over 10 bases. Per germline, CDR1 LNHDA and CDR2 SQIVND (reference sequence). V dropped 3 bases and J dropped 10; count of bases not matched to a gene: 5. The CDR3 totals 13 residues. The CDR3 DNA reads TGTGCCAGTAGTATCGGGGGACAGGGGTTCCAGTACTTC. It translates to CASSIGGQGFQYF.

The gene calls are TRBV6-5 and TRBJ1-2; 9 bases match TRBD1. CDR1 is MNHEY and CDR2 is SVGAGI in the germline V gene. This CDR3 is built from 15 residues. V lost 5 bases to trimming and J lost 1 base; unmatched junction nucleotides: 5. The CDR3 nucleotides are TGTGCCAGCAGTGTCGGGACAGGGCTTAACTATGGCTACACCTTC. Residues: CASSVGTGLNYGYTF.

The V and J genes are TRBV5-4 and TRBJ1-2; no clear D. Trimming stripped 4 bases from V and 8 bases from J, with 15 bases between. This CDR3 has 13 residues. Germline CDR1 and CDR2: SGHNT and YYREEE (reference sequence). CDR3 in amino acids: CASSPPGSMGYTF. CDR3 sequence (DNA): TGTGCCAGCAGCCCTCCGGGGTCTATGGGCTACACCTTC.

The V gene is TRBV5-1, the J gene TRBJ2-2; D is ambiguous. This CDR3 is 16 amino acids long. Germline V gene lookup returns CDR1 SGHRS and CDR2 YFSETQ. The ends were cut back, 4 bases at V and 2 bases at J, with 15 bases in the middle. CDR3 sequence (DNA): TGCGCCAGCAGCCCCCTGTCGATAGTCAACACCGGGGAGCTGTTTTTT. Its protein is CASSPLSIVNTGELFF.

The chain has TRBV6-5 and TRBJ1-1, with D maybe TRBD1 (6 bases). The CDR3 is 15 residues long. The V end was cut by 0 bases, the J end by 1 base, with 9 bases between. Germline V gene sequence: CDR1 MNHEY, CDR2 SVGAGI. The CDR3 is CASSYSAQGNTEAFF. The CDR3, as DNA: TGTGCCAGCAGTTACTCCGCACAGGGGAACACTGAAGCTTTCTTT.

The rearrangement links TRBV5-6 to TRBJ2-3; D remains unclear. Trimming cost V 1 base and J 6 bases, with 6 bases left between them. The CDR3 is 12 residues long. Looked up from germline, CDR1 is SGHDT and CDR2 is YYEEEE. CDR3 loop: CASSLSVDTQYF. The CDR3 nucleotides read TGTGCCAGCAGCTTGAGCGTGGATACGCAGTATTTT.

The chain recombines TRBV6-6 with TRBJ1-3; D uncertain. Looked up from germline, CDR1 is MNHNY and CDR2 is SVGAGI (reference sequence). V was clipped by 0 bases and J by 2 bases, with 8 bases between them. This CDR3 is built from 15 residues. The CDR3 DNA reads as TGTGCCAGCAGTTACTCTACAAACGCTGGAAACACCATATATTTT. The encoded protein is CASSYSTNAGNTIYF.

Here the CDR3 DNA reads TGCGCCAGCAGCTCCACAGGGGTTGTGGAGACCCAGTACTTC. This gives the protein CASSSTGVVETQYF. The V and J genes are TRBV5-1 and TRBJ2-5; TRBD1 aligns across 7 bases. Germline V lookup: CDR1 SGHRS, CDR2 YFSETQ. Germline trimming cut 3 bases from V and 5 bases from J; bases unmatched to any gene: 7. CDR3 length: 14 amino acids.

This clone was picked up a small number of times. The chain couples TRBV2 to TRBJ2-3; 13 nucleotides align to TRBD2. CDR1 and CDR2 from the germline V gene are SNHLY and FYNNEI. J lost 6 bases, V lost 9 bases, and 12 bases had no gene match. This CDR3 has 16 amino acids. In nucleotides, the CDR3 is TGTGCCAGAACCTCGGGACTAGCGGGATCCGTGGATACGCAGTATTTT. This codes for CARTSGLAGSVDTQYF.